The clone carrying this TCR beta chain has just one count. Assay used: immunoSEQ multiplex PCR; TCRdb lists only in-frame clones, some missing. The data show around 210,000 clones, with around three quarters seen just once and 5.5% held by the top ten. This record comes from a study of blood T cell repertoires in COVID-19. Trimming pared 0 bases from V and 5 bases from J, leaving 8 bases between. The CDR3 is 14 amino acids. Germline V gene sequence: CDR1 SGHRS, CDR2 YFSETQ. The chain recombines TRBV5-1 with TRBJ1-4, with a possible D match to TRBD1 (6 bases). This TCR was recovered from a woman in her 70s with acute or convalescent COVID-19. Material: peripheral blood. The CDR3 sequence is CASSLGRGNEKLFF. In DNA, the CDR3 is TGCGCCAGCAGCTTGGGCAGGGGAAATGAAAAACTGTTTTTT. Together with reference TRBV5-1 and TRBJ1-4, the CDR3 gives the full variable domain: KAGVTQTPRYLIKTRGQQVTLSCSPISGHRSVSWYQQTPGQGLQFLFEYFSETQRNKGNFPGRFSGRQFSNSRSEMNVSTLELGDSALYLCASSLGRGNEKLFFGSGTQLSVL.